What follows are 19 T cell receptor beta chains derived from one specimen sequenced in a study of blood T cell repertoires in COVID-19. Here immunoSEQ multiplex PCR was the method, and the copy in TCRdb shows in-frame clones only, minus some. The sample carries approximately 300,000 clones, about 93% recorded once. Sequenced: peripheral blood. All receptors come from a woman in her 30s with COVID-19, enrolled during active disease.

This chain connects TRBV7-6 to TRBJ2-7; D is perhaps TRBD2 (5 bases). Per germline, CDR1 SGHVS and CDR2 FNYEAQ. Trimming took off 5 bases at V and 6 bases at J, with 17 bases between the two ends. The CDR3 spans 14 residues. Here the CDR3 reads CASSLKRESREQYF. The CDR3, as DNA: TGTGCCAGCAGCCTAAAACGGGAAAGCCGCGAGCAGTACTTC.

The V gene is TRBV30, the J gene TRBJ2-3; the D gene is possibly TRBD2 (5 bases). The CDR3 runs to 12 residues. Trimming pared 0 bases from V and 10 bases from J, leaving 11 bases between. CDR1 GTSNPN and CDR2 SVGIG come from the germline V gene (reference sequence). The CDR3 sequence is CAWSVSIGAQYF. CDR3 nucleotides: TGTGCCTGGAGTGTTTCCATCGGGGCGCAGTATTTT.

The genes are TRBV12-3 or TRBV12-4 and TRBJ1-2, with 7 bases that match TRBD1. Trimming at V came to 5 bases and at J to 2 bases, leaving 2 bases not matched to a gene. This CDR3 comprises 13 residues. CDR3 nucleotides: TGTGCCAGCAGTAGGGACAGAAACTATGGCTACACCTTC. It is translated as CASSRDRNYGYTF.

The rearrangement links TRBV7-2 to TRBJ2-5, with TRBD2 matching 9 bases. CDR1 SGHTA and CDR2 FQGNSA come from the germline V gene. The CDR3 length is 14 residues. Unmatched junction bases numbered 4, after V lost 6 bases and J lost 2 bases. CDR3 nucleotides: TGTGCCAGCAGTCCAGGACTAGCGCAAGAGACCCAGTACTTC. Its protein product is CASSPGLAQETQYF.

On this clone: The sample has other DNA sequences that encode this CDR3 too. The rearrangement uses TRBV28 and TRBJ1-5; no definite D call. CDR1 and CDR2 from the germline V gene are MDHEN and SYDVKM. This CDR3 has 16 amino acids. V dropped 1 base and J dropped 0 bases, with 10 bases sitting between them. The CDR3 spells CASSLLGGLSNQPQHF. The CDR3 coding sequence is TGTGCCAGCAGTTTATTAGGAGGGCTTAGCAATCAGCCCCAGCATTTT.

The chain uses TRBV9 and TRBJ1-1; the D is unclear. The V end lost 3 bases, the J end lost 1 base, and 7 bases lay between the germline ends. The CDR3 is 13 amino acids. Germline loops: CDR1 SGDLS, CDR2 YYNGEE. CDR3 in DNA: TGTGCCAGCAGCGCCCGACAGAACACTGAAGCTTTCTTT. Translating it yields CASSARQNTEAFF.

The CDR3 here is CASSLQGMADTQYF. CDR3 nucleotide sequence: TGTGCCAGCAGTTTACAGGGGATGGCAGATACGCAGTATTTT. The V gene is TRBV6-4, the J gene TRBJ2-3; TRBD1 agrees at 7 bases. The CDR3 has 14 amino acids. Germline trimming cut 5 bases from V and 4 bases from J; bases unmatched to any gene: 6. Germline values: CDR1 MRHNA, CDR2 SNTAGT.

V usage is TRBV28 and J usage is TRBJ1-2; unclear D gene. This CDR3 contains 12 residues. Germline CDR1 is MDHEN and CDR2 is SYDVKM. The ends were cut back, 6 bases at V and 2 bases at J, with 7 bases in the middle. CDR3 residues: CASSPVNYGYTF. CDR3 sequence (DNA): TGTGCCAGCAGCCCAGTCAACTATGGCTACACCTTC.

The chain has TRBV4-1 and TRBJ2-7, with no clear D. Trimming pared 3 bases from V and 4 bases from J, leaving 16 bases between. Germline CDR1 reads MGHRA; CDR2 reads YSYEKL. This CDR3 spans 15 amino acids. The CDR3 loop reads CASSHLDNSRYEQYF. For the CDR3, the DNA is TGCGCCAGCAGCCATTTAGACAACTCAAGGTACGAGCAGTACTTC.

The chain recombines TRBV2 with TRBJ1-5; no clear D gene. V was clipped by 6 bases and J by 6 bases, with 21 bases between them. Germline assignment: CDR1 SNHLY and CDR2 FYNNEI. The CDR3 has 16 amino acids. The CDR3 DNA reads as TGTGCCAGCAGAGTTACGGAATTAGCACTTGGTCAGCCCCAGCATTTT. Protein sequence: CASRVTELALGQPQHF. Based on the CDR3 plus reference TRBV2 and TRBJ1-5, the full variable domain is EPEVTQTPSHQVTQMGQEVILRCVPISNHLYFYWYRQILGQKVEFLVSFYNNEISEKSEIFDDQFSVERPDGSNFTLKIRSTKLEDSAMYFCASRVTELALGQPQHFGDGTRLSIL.

The rearrangement joins TRBV19 to TRBJ2-4; TRBD1 matches at 8 bases. Germline V gene lookup returns CDR1 LNHDA and CDR2 SQIVND (reference sequence). The trim removed 11 bases at V and 8 bases at J, leaving 14 bases unmatched. The CDR3 runs to 14 residues. The CDR3 protein is CAFYPRGPGDIQYF. CDR3 sequence (DNA): TGTGCCTTTTACCCCAGGGGGCCGGGGGACATTCAGTACTTC. The complete variable domain, with remaining parts taken from reference TRBV19 and TRBJ2-4, reads DGGITQSPKYLFRKEGQNVTLSCEQNLNHDAMYWYRQDPGQGLRLIYYSQIVNDFQKGDIAEGYSVSREKKESFPLTVTSAQKNPTAFYLCAFYPRGPGDIQYFGAGTRLSVL.

V usage is TRBV6-1 and J usage is TRBJ2-3, with D maybe TRBD2 (5 bases). There are 12 residues in the CDR3. Germline V gives CDR1 MNHNS, CDR2 SASEGT. Trimming left V 1 base short and J 9 bases short, with 8 bases between. The chain's CDR3 is CASSEGRNTQYF. The CDR3 DNA is TGTGCCAGCAGTGAAGGGAGGAACACGCAGTATTTT.

The gene calls are TRBV11-2 and TRBJ2-1; the match to TRBD2 covers 7 bases. The CDR3 is 13 residues long. With 6 bases clipped from V and 5 bases from J, the junction kept 4 bases outside the gene matches. Germline V gives CDR1 SGHAT, CDR2 FQNNGV. The CDR3 protein is CASRPAGNNEQFF. The CDR3 DNA sequence: TGTGCCAGCAGGCCAGCGGGGAACAATGAGCAGTTCTTC. The variable domain in full, with the rest retrieved from reference TRBV11-2 and TRBJ2-1, is EAGVAQSPRYKIIEKRQSVAFWCNPISGHATLYWYQQILGQGPKLLIQFQNNGVVDDSQLPKDRFSAERLKGVDSTLKIQPAKLEDSAVYLCASRPAGNNEQFFGPGTRLTVL.

The chain carries TRBV19 and TRBJ2-2, with TRBD1 matching over 9 bases. Trimming removed 5 bases from V and 7 bases from J; junction bases left unmatched: 11. The CDR3 loop spans 16 amino acids. Germline values: CDR1 LNHDA, CDR2 SQIVND (reference sequence). The CDR3 protein is CASSPVQGARVGELFF. As DNA, the CDR3 is TGTGCCAGTAGTCCCGTACAGGGGGCGCGAGTCGGGGAGCTGTTTTTT. The variable domain in full, with the rest retrieved from reference TRBV19 and TRBJ2-2, is DGGITQSPKYLFRKEGQNVTLSCEQNLNHDAMYWYRQDPGQGLRLIYYSQIVNDFQKGDIAEGYSVSREKKESFPLTVTSAQKNPTAFYLCASSPVQGARVGELFFGEGSRLTVL.

Written as DNA, the CDR3 is TGTGCCAGCAGCTTGGGGCTAGCGGGGTACAATGAGCAGTTCTTC. It codes for CASSLGLAGYNEQFF. The chain recombines TRBV7-2 with TRBJ2-1, with 9 bases identical to TRBD2. CDR1 is SGHTA, CDR2 FQGNSA, per germline. This CDR3 has 15 residues. Trimming at V came to 3 bases and at J to 4 bases, leaving 4 bases not matched to a gene.

The chain employs TRBV2 and TRBJ1-1; D unresolved. The V gene's germline CDR1 is SNHLY and CDR2 FYNNEI. The V end lost 6 bases, the J end lost 2 bases, and 4 bases lay between the germline ends. This CDR3 has 11 amino acids. CDR3 DNA: TGTGCCAGCAGACATAACACTGAAGCTTTCTTT. Its protein product is CASRHNTEAFF.

The rearrangement uses TRBV10-2 and TRBJ2-1; maybe TRBD2 (6 bases). CDR3 length: 16 residues. V lost 3 bases to trimming and J lost 5 bases, with 17 bases between them. From germline, CDR1 is WSHSY and CDR2 SAAADI. The CDR3 bases are TGCGCCAGCAGTGACTACGGGGGAAGGGTACACAATGAGCAGTTCTTC. Its protein is CASSDYGGRVHNEQFF.

The gene calls are TRBV11-2 and TRBJ2-1; 7 nucleotides line up with TRBD2. Trimming took 2 bases from V and 9 from J; bases not matched to a gene: 10. The CDR3 extends over 15 amino acids. Germline V gives CDR1 SGHAT, CDR2 FQNNGV. The CDR3, as DNA: TGTGCCAGCAGCTTATGGACTAGGACGGTGGCTGAGCAGTTCTTC. Residues: CASSLWTRTVAEQFF.

The table lists this clone with a count of one. This chain uses TRBV10-2 with TRBJ2-7; D not certain. Germline assignment: CDR1 WSHSY and CDR2 SAAADI. The CDR3 has 12 residues. V gave up 3 bases and J gave up 3 bases, with 6 bases separating them. CDR3 DNA: TGCGCCAGCAGTGACGGTTACTACGAGCAGTACTTC. It specifies CASSDGYYEQYF.